Detailed here is one T cell receptor beta chain. The method was immunoSEQ multiplex PCR; TCRdb's version includes in-frame clones alone and lacks a portion of them. The profile shows some 1.1 million clones, around 77% of them singletons. This sample is drawn from a study of shared clonotypes between healthy human individuals. Trimming took off 1 base at V and 1 base at J, with 15 bases between the two ends. CDR3 size: 17 residues. Germline values: CDR1 SGHAT, CDR2 FQNNGV. The clonotype was recovered from a man between 18 and 35 years old in good health. Some clones in this sample may be carry-over from other donors' samples. The V call is TRBV11-2, the J call TRBJ2-3, with D tentatively TRBD2 (6 bases). The sequencing sample was made of memory CD4+ T cells from PBMCs. Stated subset: CD45RA-negative fraction. The CDR3 here is CASSLAPPSGGTDTQYF. CDR3 DNA: TGTGCCAGCAGCTTAGCTCCGCCTTCGGGAGGCACAGATACGCAGTATTTT.